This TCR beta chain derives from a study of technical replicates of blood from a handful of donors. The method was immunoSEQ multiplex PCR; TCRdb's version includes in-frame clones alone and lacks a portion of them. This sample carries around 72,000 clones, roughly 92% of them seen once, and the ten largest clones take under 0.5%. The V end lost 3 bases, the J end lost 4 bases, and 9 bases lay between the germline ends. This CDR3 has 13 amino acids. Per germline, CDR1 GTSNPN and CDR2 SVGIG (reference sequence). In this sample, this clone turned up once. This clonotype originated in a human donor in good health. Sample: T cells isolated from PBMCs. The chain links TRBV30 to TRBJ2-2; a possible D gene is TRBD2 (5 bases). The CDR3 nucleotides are TGTGCCTGGAGACTAGTGGGCACCGGGGAGCTGTTTTTT. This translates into CAWRLVGTGELFF. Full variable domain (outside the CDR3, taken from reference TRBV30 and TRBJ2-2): SQTIHQWPATLVQPVGSPLSLECTVEGTSNPNLYWYRQAAGRGLQLLFYSVGIGQISSEVPQNLSASRPQDRQFILSSKKLLLSDSGFYLCAWRLVGTGELFFGEGSRLTVL.